Here is one TCR beta chain with its context. Participants' own reports of clinical history determined their cohort assignment. Original data processing: Scientists estimated how many nucleated cells there were by amplifying reference gene primers. This table comes from immunoSEQ multiplex PCR, and its TCRdb copy is limited to in-frame clones, with some not included. V, J and clone size reflect that table, while D and trimming were determined from the DNA. The sample contains 350,000 to 400,000 clones, 88% of which appear only once. This specimen comes from a study of blood T cell repertoires in COVID-19. On the study more broadly: Donors in the United States, Italy and Spain gave samples during acute or convalescent COVID-19.

The CDR3 totals 16 residues. The germline V gene has CDR1 SGHKS and CDR2 YYEKEE (reference sequence). V lost 0 bases to trimming and J lost 0 bases, with 9 bases between them. The sample taken for sequencing was PBMCs or T cells enriched from blood (not recorded which). The TCR originated in a woman between 18 and 29 years old who had recovered from COVID-19. The chain links TRBV5-5 to TRBJ1-4, with no clear D. CDR3: CASSLAPTATNEKLFF. The CDR3 DNA reads TGTGCCAGCAGCTTGGCTCCCACTGCAACTAATGAAAAACTGTTTTTT. The full variable domain, rest sourced from reference TRBV5-5 and TRBJ1-4, is DAGVTQSPTHLIKTRGQQVTLRCSPISGHKSVSWYQQVLGQGPQFIFQYYEKEERGRGNFPDRFSARQFPNYSSELNVNALLLGDSALYLCASSLAPTATNEKLFFGSGTQLSVL.